This is a list of T cell receptor beta chains from one sample in a study of regulatory T cells in long-lasting Graves disease. TCRdb analysed the multiplex PCR reads with MiXCR anew, one entry per CDR3 protein. The data show roughly 530,000 distinct CDR3 sequences, about 16% seen once. The same data also contributed to another study, on T cells in Graves' hyperthyroidism and ophthalmopathy.

This sample comprised peripheral blood mononuclear cells (PBMCs), obtained at new diagnosis, from a patient treated with antithyroid drugs. These receptors were taken from a woman between 40 and 65 years old with Graves disease. Each CDR3 is given with its conserved first and last residue. D genes are given only for firm matches. The size of a clone is reported for some rows only, either as once, few or many, or as a class for expanded clones.

v_gene	abundance	d_gene	j_gene	CDR3nt	CDR3aa
TRBV30	few	-	TRBJ2-1	TGTGCCTGGAGTCCCCTAATGGGGGTTGAGCAGTTCTTC	CAWSPLMGVEQFF
TRBV29-1	once	TRBD1	TRBJ2-1	TGCAGCGTTTGGCCGGGCTCGCGCAGCTGGACAGGGGTGAATGAGCAGTTCTTC	CSVWPGSRSWTGVNEQFF
TRBV7-9	many	TRBD2	TRBJ2-5	TGTGCCAGCAGCCGGACTAGCGGGGGCCAAGAGACCCAGTACTTC	CASSRTSGGQETQYF
TRBV6-5	many	TRBD1	TRBJ2-3	TGTGCCAGCAGTTACGTGGCCGGGACAGCAGATACGCAGTATTTT	CASSYVAGTADTQYF
TRBV19	few	TRBD1	TRBJ1-1	TGTGCCAGTAGCACCTCGACAGGGGGTAGCACTGAAGCTTTCTTT	CASSTSTGGSTEAFF
TRBV2	many	TRBD1	TRBJ1-1	TGTGCCAGCAGTGGGGGGACAGGGCTGAACACTGAAGCTTTCTTT	CASSGGTGLNTEAFF
TRBV5-5	many	-	TRBJ2-7	TGTGCCAGCACCACAGCAGGCGGACCCTACGAGCAGTACTTC	CASTTAGGPYEQYF
TRBV12-3/TRBV12-4	many	TRBD1	TRBJ2-1	TGTGCCAGCACCCAACATGGAACAGGGGGCCTCGATGAGCAGTTCTTC	CASTQHGTGGLDEQFF
TRBV20-1	many	-	TRBJ2-5	TGCAGTGCTAGAGAATCCCAAGAGACCCAGTACTTC	CSARESQETQYF
TRBV11-3	many	-	TRBJ2-1	TGTGCCAGCAGCTTCAATTTACTAGGTCGGCCCTACAATGAGCAGTTCTTC	CASSFNLLGRPYNEQFF
TRBV27	-	-	TRBJ1-2	TGTGCCAGCAGCACTCGCGCGGCTAACTATGGCTACACCTTC	CASSTRAANYGYTF
TRBV13	-	-	TRBJ2-7	TGTGCCAGCAGCTTAGGGAATCGCGAGCAGTACTTC	CASSLGNREQYF
TRBV9	-	TRBD1	TRBJ2-7	TGTGCCAGCAGCTCCCTGACAGGGGGCACCTACGAGCAGTACTTC	CASSSLTGGTYEQYF
TRBV9	-	TRBD1	TRBJ1-4	TGTGCCAGCAGCATGGAGACAGGGGGAAGTGAAAAACTGTTTTTT	CASSMETGGSEKLFF
TRBV24-1	-	-	TRBJ1-3	TGTGCCACCAGTGATGGTTTCTCTGGAAACACCATATATTTT	CATSDGFSGNTIYF
TRBV12-3/TRBV12-4	few	TRBD1	TRBJ1-3	TGTGCCAGCAGTTTAATGGGAGGGGGCGGGTCTGGAAACACCATATATTTT	CASSLMGGGGSGNTIYF